This T cell receptor (beta chain) was retrieved from a study of Ad26.COV2.S vaccination and SARS-CoV-2 variants. Broader study findings: Researchers cautioned that TCR breadth and depth analyses may have underestimated total T cell responses.

The treatment here: roughly 20 received Ad26.COV2.S at low or high dose, single or two shots; about 5 received placebo; per-sample allocation not given. Sampling occurred on day 63 after the first vaccine or placebo injection. A Boston adult aged 18-55 years was the donor. In the vaccine, an Ad26 vector expressed the SARS-CoV-2 spike of the Wuhan strain. Germline V gene data show CDR1 as SGHTS and CDR2 as YDEGEE. This CDR3 comprises 15 residues. Trimming removed 4 bases from V and 9 bases from J, with 20 bases in between. Here immunoSEQ multiplex PCR was the method, and the copy in TCRdb shows in-frame clones only, minus some. The top ten hold roughly 3.1% of the sample, which has a few hundred thousand clones, around 90% seen once. This clone was seen more than once but under ten times. Its antigen is undetermined.

The sample here was peripheral blood, taken in a trial of Ad26.COV2.S vaccine versus placebo. This chain uses TRBV5-8 with TRBJ1-5; D not certain. The TCR was taken from a person between 18 and 59 years old who received the Ad26.COV2.S COVID-19 vaccine or a placebo. The CDR3 sequence is CASSPTPGGVLPQHF. The CDR3, as DNA: TGTGCCAGCAGCCCGACACCGGGTGGGGTTTTGCCCCAGCATTTT.